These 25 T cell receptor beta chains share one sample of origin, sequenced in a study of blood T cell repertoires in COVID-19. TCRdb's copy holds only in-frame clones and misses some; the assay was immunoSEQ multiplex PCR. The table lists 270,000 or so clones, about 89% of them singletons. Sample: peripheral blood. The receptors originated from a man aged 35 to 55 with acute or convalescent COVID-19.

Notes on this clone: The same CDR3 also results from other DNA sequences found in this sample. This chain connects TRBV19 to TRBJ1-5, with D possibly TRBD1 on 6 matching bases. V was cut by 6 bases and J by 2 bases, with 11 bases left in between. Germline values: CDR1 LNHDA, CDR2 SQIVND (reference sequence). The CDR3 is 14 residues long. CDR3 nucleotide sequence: TGTGCCAGTAGGGACAGTGGGGGCAATCAGCCCCAGCATTTT. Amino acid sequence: CASRDSGGNQPQHF.

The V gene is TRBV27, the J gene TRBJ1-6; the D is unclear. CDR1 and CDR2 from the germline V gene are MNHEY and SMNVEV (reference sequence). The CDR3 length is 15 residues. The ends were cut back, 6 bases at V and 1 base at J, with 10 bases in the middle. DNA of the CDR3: TGTGCCAGCAGAAGCCCGGGATCCTATAATTCACCCCTCCACTTT. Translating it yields CASRSPGSYNSPLHF.

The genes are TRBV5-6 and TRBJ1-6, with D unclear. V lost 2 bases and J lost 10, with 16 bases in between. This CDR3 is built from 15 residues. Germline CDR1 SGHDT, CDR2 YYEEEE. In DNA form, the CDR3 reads TGTGCCAGCAGCTTAGAATCGGGAAGGAGGTCACCCCTCCACTTT. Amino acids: CASSLESGRRSPLHF.

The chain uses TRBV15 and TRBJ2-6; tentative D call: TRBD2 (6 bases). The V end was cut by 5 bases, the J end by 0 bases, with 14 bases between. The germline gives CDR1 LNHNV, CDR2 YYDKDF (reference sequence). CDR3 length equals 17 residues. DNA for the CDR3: TGTGCCACCAGCGCACTTCGGGGGAGCTCTGGGGCCAACGTCCTGACTTTC. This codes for CATSALRGSSGANVLTF.

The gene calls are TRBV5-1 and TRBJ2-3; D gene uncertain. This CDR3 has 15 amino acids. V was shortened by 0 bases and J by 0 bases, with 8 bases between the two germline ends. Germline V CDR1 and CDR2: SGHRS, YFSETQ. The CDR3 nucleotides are TGCGCCAGCAGCTTGGCCACAGTAAGCACAGATACGCAGTATTTT. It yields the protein CASSLATVSTDTQYF.

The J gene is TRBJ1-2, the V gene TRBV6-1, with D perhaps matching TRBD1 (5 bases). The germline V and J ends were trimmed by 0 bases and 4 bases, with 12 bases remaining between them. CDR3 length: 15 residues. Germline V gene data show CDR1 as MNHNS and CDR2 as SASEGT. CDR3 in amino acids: CASSEASTGTYGYTF. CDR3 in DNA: TGTGCCAGCAGTGAAGCCTCCACAGGTACCTATGGCTACACCTTC.

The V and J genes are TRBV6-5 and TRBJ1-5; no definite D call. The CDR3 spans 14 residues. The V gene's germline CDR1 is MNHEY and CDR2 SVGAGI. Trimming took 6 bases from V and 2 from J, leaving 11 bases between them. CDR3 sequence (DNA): TGTGCCAGCAGCCAGTCTCGTGGCAATCAGCCCCAGCATTTT. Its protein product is CASSQSRGNQPQHF.

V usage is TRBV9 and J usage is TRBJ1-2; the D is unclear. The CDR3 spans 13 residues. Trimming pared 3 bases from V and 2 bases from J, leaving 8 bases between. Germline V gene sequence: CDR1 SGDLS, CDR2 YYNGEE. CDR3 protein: CASSAAGNYGYTF. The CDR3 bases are TGTGCCAGCAGCGCCGCGGGGAACTATGGCTACACCTTC.

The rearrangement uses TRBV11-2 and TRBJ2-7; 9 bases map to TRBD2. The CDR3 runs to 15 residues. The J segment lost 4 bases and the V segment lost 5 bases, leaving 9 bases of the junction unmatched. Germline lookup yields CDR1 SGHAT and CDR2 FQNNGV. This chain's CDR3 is CASSPTAGGLYEQYF. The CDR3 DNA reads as TGTGCCAGCAGCCCTACAGCGGGGGGTCTATACGAGCAGTACTTC. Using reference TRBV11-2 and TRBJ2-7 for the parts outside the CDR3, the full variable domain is EAGVAQSPRYKIIEKRQSVAFWCNPISGHATLYWYQQILGQGPKLLIQFQNNGVVDDSQLPKDRFSAERLKGVDSTLKIQPAKLEDSAVYLCASSPTAGGLYEQYFGPGTRLTVT.

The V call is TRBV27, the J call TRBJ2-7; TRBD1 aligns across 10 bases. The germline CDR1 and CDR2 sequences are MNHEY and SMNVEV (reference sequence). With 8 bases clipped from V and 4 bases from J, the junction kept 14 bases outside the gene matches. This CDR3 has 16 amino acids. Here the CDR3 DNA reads TGTGCCAGCTCAACCCCCCGGGACAGGGGTACGTACGAGCAGTACTTC. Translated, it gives CASSTPRDRGTYEQYF.

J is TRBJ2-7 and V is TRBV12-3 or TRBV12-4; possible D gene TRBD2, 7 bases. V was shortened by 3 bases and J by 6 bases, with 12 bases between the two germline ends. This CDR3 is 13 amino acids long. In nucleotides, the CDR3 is TGTGCCAGCAGTTTGGGGGGGCTAGGCGAGCAGTACTTC. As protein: CASSLGGLGEQYF.

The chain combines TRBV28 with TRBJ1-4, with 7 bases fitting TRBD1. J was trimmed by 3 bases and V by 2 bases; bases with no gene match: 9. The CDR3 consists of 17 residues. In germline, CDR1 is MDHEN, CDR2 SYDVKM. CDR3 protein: CASSLPGQWGSNEKLFF. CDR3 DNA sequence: TGTGCCAGCAGTTTACCGGGACAGTGGGGGTCTAATGAAAAACTGTTTTTT.

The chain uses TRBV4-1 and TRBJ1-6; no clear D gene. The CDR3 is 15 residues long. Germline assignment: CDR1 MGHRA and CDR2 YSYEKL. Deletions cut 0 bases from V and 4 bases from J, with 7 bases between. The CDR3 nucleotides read TGCGCCAGCAGCCAAGAATCAGTGTATAATTCACCCCTCCACTTT. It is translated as CASSQESVYNSPLHF.

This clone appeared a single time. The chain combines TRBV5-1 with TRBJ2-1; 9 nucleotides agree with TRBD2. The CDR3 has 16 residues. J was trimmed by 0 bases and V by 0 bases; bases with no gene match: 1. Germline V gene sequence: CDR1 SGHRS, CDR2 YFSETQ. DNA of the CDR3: TGCGCCAGCAGCTTGGGCGGGGGGGCCTCCTACAATGAGCAGTTCTTC. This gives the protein CASSLGGGASYNEQFF.

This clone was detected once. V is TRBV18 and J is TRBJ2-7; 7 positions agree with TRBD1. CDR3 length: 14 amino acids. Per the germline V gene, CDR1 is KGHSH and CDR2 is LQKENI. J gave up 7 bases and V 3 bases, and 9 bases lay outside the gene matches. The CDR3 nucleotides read TGTGCCAGCTCACCGGGACAGCCCCAAGAAGAGCAGTACTTC. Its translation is CASSPGQPQEEQYF.

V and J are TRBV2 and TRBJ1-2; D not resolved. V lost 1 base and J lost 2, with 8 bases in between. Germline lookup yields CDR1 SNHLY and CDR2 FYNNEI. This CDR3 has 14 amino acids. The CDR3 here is CASSEVQQNYGYTF. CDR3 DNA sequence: TGTGCCAGCAGTGAAGTTCAACAGAACTATGGCTACACCTTC.

The CDR3 protein is CASSQPLGTEGAFF. CDR3 sequence (DNA): TGTGCCAGCAGCCAGCCTTTGGGGACAGAAGGGGCTTTCTTT. V gene TRBV3-1 (or the pseudogene TRBV3-2) combines with J gene TRBJ1-1; 7 bases agree with TRBD1. The ends lost 3 bases at V and 11 bases at J; junction bases unmatched: 12. This CDR3 region has 14 residues. Germline V gives CDR1 LGHDT, CDR2 YNNKEL (reference sequence).

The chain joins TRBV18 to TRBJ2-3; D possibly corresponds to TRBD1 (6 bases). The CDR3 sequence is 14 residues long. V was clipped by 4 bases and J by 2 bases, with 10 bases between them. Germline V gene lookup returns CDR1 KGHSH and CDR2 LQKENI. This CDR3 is CASSLWTVTDTQYF. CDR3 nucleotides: TGTGCCAGCTCACTATGGACAGTCACAGATACGCAGTATTTT. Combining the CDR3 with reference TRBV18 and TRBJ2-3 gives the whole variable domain NAGVMQNPRHLVRRRGQEARLRCSPMKGHSHVYWYRQLPEEGLKFMVYLQKENIIDESGMPKERFSAEFPKEGPSILRIQQVVRGDSAAYFCASSLWTVTDTQYFGPGTRLTVL.

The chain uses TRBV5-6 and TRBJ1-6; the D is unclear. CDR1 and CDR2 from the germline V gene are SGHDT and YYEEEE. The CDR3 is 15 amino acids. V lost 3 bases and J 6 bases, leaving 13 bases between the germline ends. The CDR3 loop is CASSSYRAGNSPLHF. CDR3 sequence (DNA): TGTGCCAGCAGCTCGTACCGAGCAGGTAATTCACCCCTCCACTTT.

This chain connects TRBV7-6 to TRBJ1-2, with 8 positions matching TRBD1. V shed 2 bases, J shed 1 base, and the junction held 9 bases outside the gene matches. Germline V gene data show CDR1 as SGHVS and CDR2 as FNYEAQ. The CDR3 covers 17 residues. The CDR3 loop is CASSLTPRTGSNYGYTF. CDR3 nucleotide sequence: TGTGCCAGCAGCTTAACCCCCCGGACAGGGAGTAACTATGGCTACACCTTC.

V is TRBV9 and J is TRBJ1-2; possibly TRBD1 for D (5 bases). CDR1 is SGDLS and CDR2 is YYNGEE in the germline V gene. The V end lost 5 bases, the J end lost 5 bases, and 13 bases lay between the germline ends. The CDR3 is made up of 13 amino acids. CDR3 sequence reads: CASRQGGEYGYTF. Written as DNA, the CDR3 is TGTGCCAGCAGGCAGGGCGGCGAATATGGCTACACCTTC. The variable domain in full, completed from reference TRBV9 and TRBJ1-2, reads DSGVTQTPKHLITATGQRVTLRCSPRSGDLSVYWYQQSLDQGLQFLIQYYNGEERAKGNILERFSAQQFPDLHSELNLSSLELGDSALYFCASRQGGEYGYTFGSGTRLTVV.

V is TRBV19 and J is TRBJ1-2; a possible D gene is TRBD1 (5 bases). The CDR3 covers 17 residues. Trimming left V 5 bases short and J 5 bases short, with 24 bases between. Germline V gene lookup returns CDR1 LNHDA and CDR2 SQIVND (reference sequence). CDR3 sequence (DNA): TGTGCCAGTAGTCCCCGGACACCGAGAAGTGGTACTTATGGCTACACCTTC. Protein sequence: CASSPRTPRSGTYGYTF.

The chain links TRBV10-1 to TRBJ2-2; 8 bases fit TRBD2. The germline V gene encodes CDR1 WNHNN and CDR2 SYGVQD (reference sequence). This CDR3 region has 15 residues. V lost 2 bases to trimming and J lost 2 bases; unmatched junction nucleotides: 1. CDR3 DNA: TGCGCCAGCAGTGAGCGGACTAGCAACACCGGGGAGCTGTTTTTT. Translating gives CASSERTSNTGELFF.

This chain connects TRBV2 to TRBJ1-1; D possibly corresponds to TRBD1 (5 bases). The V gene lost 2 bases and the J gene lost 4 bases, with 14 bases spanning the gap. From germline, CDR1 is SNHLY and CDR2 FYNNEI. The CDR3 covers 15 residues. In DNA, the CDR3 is TGTGCCAGCAGTGAATTTGGCCAGGGTGTCACTGAAGCTTTCTTT. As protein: CASSEFGQGVTEAFF.

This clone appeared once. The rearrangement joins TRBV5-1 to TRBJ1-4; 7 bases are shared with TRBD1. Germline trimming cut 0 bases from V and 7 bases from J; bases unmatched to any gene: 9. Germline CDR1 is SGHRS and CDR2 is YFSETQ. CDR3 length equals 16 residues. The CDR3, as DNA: TGCGCCAGCAGCTTGGCACGAACAGGGGCTTCTGAAAAACTGTTTTTT. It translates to CASSLARTGASEKLFF.